This entry is about one TCR beta chain. Antigen unknown. The V gene lost 3 bases and the J gene lost 8 bases, with 17 bases spanning the gap. The germline V gene encodes CDR1 SGHDN and CDR2 FVKESK. CDR3 size: 15 residues. These data belong to a study of beta chain features in type 1 diabetes. Cell sorting via CD45RO/CCR7/CD25/CD127/CD95/CD27 was performed to obtain CD4+ naive, central memory, regulatory and stem cell-like memory cells. Without exception, sorted populations had purity beyond 98%. Study-wide points: Fewer junction insertions and more nucleotide deletions appeared in type 1 diabetes patients.

Reverse transcribing all isolated RNA meant expressed TCRB transcripts were sequenced. The method was immunoSEQ multiplex PCR; TCRdb's version includes in-frame clones alone and lacks a portion of them. This sample has approximately 250,000 clones, with around 10% found just once. The sequence came from a young woman in good health. The chain carries TRBV14 and TRBJ2-4; tentative D call: TRBD1 (6 bases). What was sequenced was naive CD4+ T cells from blood. CDR3 nucleotides: TGTGCCAGCAGCCACAGATTCGGACAGCAGGACATTCAGTACTTC. This gives the protein CASSHRFGQQDIQYF.